This passage covers 6 T cell receptor beta chains from one sample sequenced in a study of T cells in Graves' hyperthyroidism and ophthalmopathy. Amplification targeted TCR beta CDR3 regions from RNA transcripts. An initial round of RT-PCR targeting the TCR CDR3 relied on the HTBI primer set. TCRdb passed the multiplex PCR reads through MiXCR, listing each CDR3 protein once. The repertoire consists of about 560,000 distinct CDR3 sequences, with 46% occurring once and the leading ten covering approximately 8.2%. The specimen was peripheral blood or thyroid tissue (not recorded which). These receptors came from a woman between 18 and 29 years old with Graves' hyperthyroidism.

This CDR3 is CASSRYSGRGNTGELFF. CDR3 nucleotide sequence: TGTGCCAGCAGCCGTTATAGCGGGAGGGGGAACACCGGGGAGCTGTTTTTT. The chain combines TRBV7-3 with TRBJ2-2, with 11 bases that match TRBD2. Germline V gene lookup returns CDR1 SGHTA and CDR2 FQGTGA. The CDR3 is 17 amino acids. V was clipped by 5 bases and J by 1 base; unmatched bases: 6.

In the case of this clonotype: A read error may be the cause here, since a much bigger clone is one base away. The chain couples TRBV7-8 to TRBJ1-1, with D perhaps matching TRBD1 (6 bases). Germline values: CDR1 SGHVS, CDR2 FQNEAQ. The CDR3 is made up of 14 amino acids. For the CDR3, the DNA is TGTGCCGGCAGCATTTACAGGGAGAACACTGAAGCTTTCTTT. This gives the protein CAGSIYRENTEAFF. Supplemented by reference TRBV7-8 and TRBJ1-1, the full variable domain reads GAGVSQSPRYKVAKRGQDVALRCDPISGHVSLFWYQQALGQGPEFLTYFQNEAQLDKSGLPSDRFFAERPEGSVSTLKIQRTQQEDSAVYLCAGSIYRENTEAFFGQGTRLTVV.

The chain carries TRBV12-3 or TRBV12-4 and TRBJ2-5, with D possibly matching TRBD2 (7 bases). There are 13 residues in the CDR3. Trimming pared 6 bases from V and 9 bases from J, leaving 17 bases between. CDR3: CASSHREGQPQYF. In nucleotides, the CDR3 is TGTGCCAGCAGCCACAGGGAGGGTCAGCCCCAGTACTTC.

J is TRBJ1-1 and V is TRBV5-1; TRBD1 is a possible D gene (6 bases). CDR1 and CDR2 (germline): SGHRS, YFSETQ. The V end was cut by 0 bases, the J end by 7 bases, with 13 bases between. The CDR3 is 14 amino acids. The CDR3 here is CASSLGQWDIEAFF. CDR3 in DNA: TGCGCCAGCAGCTTGGGCCAATGGGACATTGAAGCTTTCTTT.

In this sample, this clonotype turned up once. V is TRBV25-1 and J is TRBJ2-7; 10 positions match TRBD1. Germline CDR1 and CDR2: MGHDK and SYGVNS. The CDR3 spans 14 residues. After removal of 8 bases from V and 7 bases from J, the junction contained 11 bases not matched to a gene. CDR3 nucleotide sequence: TGTGCCAGCTCACCACGACAGGGGGCGGGAGAGCAGTACTTC. Amino acids: CASSPRQGAGEQYF.

This chain uses TRBV20-1 with TRBJ1-5; D is uncertain. The V and J ends lost 3 bases and 3 bases respectively, with 18 bases between them. Per germline, CDR1 DFQATT and CDR2 SNEGSKA (reference sequence). The CDR3 runs 16 residues. CDR3 DNA: TGCAGTGCTAGCGTCGGGATCTCGAGGGACAATCAGCCCCAGCATTTT. Its protein product is CSASVGISRDNQPQHF.